These 31 T cell receptor beta chains were sequenced from one sample in a study of tumor and adjacent non-tumor tissue in lung cancer. A modified ARM-PCR protocol with three rounds of nested PCR amplified TCRbeta. TCRdb re-called the multiplex PCR reads with MiXCR, one entry per CDR3 protein. The sample has just over 200,000 distinct CDR3 sequences, over 55% seen once. The template was RNA from unsorted bulk tissue. Sequencing was done on a sample of lung tumor tissue. The source is a man aged 55 to 70 with non-small cell lung cancer.

This chain uses TRBV12-3 or TRBV12-4 with TRBJ2-7; TRBD2 matches 9 bases. This CDR3 has 15 amino acids. The V gene end was trimmed by 0 bases and the J gene end by 5 bases; junction bases not matched to a gene: 5. For the CDR3, the DNA is TGTGCCAGCAGTTTAGCCGGCGGGAGGGCCCACGAGCAGTACTTC. This encodes CASSLAGGRAHEQYF.

Concerning this clonotype itself: Being one base from a much bigger clone, this may be a read error. Without the conserved terminal phenylalanine or tryptophan, this CDR3 likely stems from a read error. The rearrangement joins TRBV12-3 or TRBV12-4 to TRBJ2-5; no firm D call. This CDR3 spans 15 amino acids. The V gene lost 1 base and the J gene lost 1 base, with 10 bases spanning the gap. The chain's CDR3 is CASSLGALAQETQYL. As DNA, the CDR3 is TGTGCCAGCAGTTTAGGGGCGCTGGCCCAAGAGACCCAGTACCTC.

This clonotype showed up just a few times. The chain is built from TRBV10-1 and TRBJ2-7, with TRBD2 matching over 12 bases. Per the germline V gene, CDR1 is WNHNN and CDR2 is SYGVQD (reference sequence). The CDR3 contains 18 residues. V was clipped by 4 bases and J by 1 base; unmatched bases: 11. CDR3 region: CASSGPDFGTSGSYEQYF. Written as DNA, the CDR3 is TGCGCCAGCAGTGGCCCGGATTTCGGGACTAGCGGGTCCTACGAGCAGTACTTC.

Comment on this clonotype: The conserved phenylalanine or tryptophan is not found at the CDR3 terminus, so this likely reflects a read error. This sequence joins TRBV20-1 and TRBJ2-5; possibly TRBD2 for D (6 bases). Trimming cost V 1 base and J 4 bases, with 13 bases left between them. Germline V lookup: CDR1 DFQATT, CDR2 SNEGSKA (reference sequence). CDR3 length: 14 amino acids. The CDR3 sequence: CSARAGLGGETQYI. In nucleotides, the CDR3 is TGCAGTGCTAGAGCCGGACTGGGAGGAGAGACCCAGTACATC.

This clonotype showed up just once. A read error is possible here, since a much larger clone lies one base away. The chain couples TRBV20-1 to TRBJ1-2; D unclear. CDR3 length: 12 amino acids. The germline CDR1 and CDR2 sequences are DFQATT and SNEGSKA (reference sequence). V was cut by 7 bases and J by 8 bases, with 17 bases left in between. Here the CDR3 reads CSVVLGSHGYTF. CDR3 bases: TGCAGTGTTGTATTAGGGAGTCACGGCTACACCTTC.

As concerns this clonotype: This could be a read error, since a much larger clone is one nucleotide away. The chain recombines TRBV20-1 with TRBJ2-4; D may be TRBD2 (5 bases). Germline lookup yields CDR1 DFQATT and CDR2 SNEGSKA (reference sequence). The CDR3 sequence is 14 residues long. The CDR3 is CSQALGPRGNIQYF. DNA of the CDR3: TGCAGCCAGGCCCTCGGGCCACGGGGAAACATTCAGTACTTC.

This clonotype has just one count. The junction differs from germline at one of its ends, possibly a read error. The chain links TRBV6-5 to TRBJ1-2; possible D gene TRBD1, 5 bases. Germline V gene lookup returns CDR1 MNHEY and CDR2 SVGAGI. CDR3 length: 17 residues. This CDR3 reads CAGRTGGLNPRGYGYTF. As DNA, the CDR3 is TGTGCCGGCAGAACCGGGGGGTTGAATCCGCGGGGCTATGGCTACACCTTC.

This clonotype occurred a few times. One base away lies a much larger clone, so this may be a sequencing read error. The chain employs TRBV11-2 and TRBJ2-7; possible D gene TRBD1, 5 bases. The CDR3 consists of 13 residues. In germline, CDR1 is SGHAT, CDR2 FQNNGV. The V and J ends lost 2 bases and 9 bases respectively, with 14 bases between them. CDR3 protein: CASSLRQGDVQYF. The CDR3 coding sequence is TGTGCCAGCAGCTTACGGCAGGGCGACGTGCAGTACTTC.

Of note for this clonotype: A read error may account for a junction end that differs from germline. V is TRBV11-2 and J is TRBJ2-3, with 11 nucleotides matching TRBD2. CDR1 and CDR2 from the germline V gene are SGHAT and FQNNGV. The CDR3 runs 14 residues. CDR3 residues: CTSSFLAGGVQQYF. The CDR3 nucleotides are TGTACCAGCAGCTTTCTAGCGGGAGGTGTTCAGCAGTATTTT. The full variable domain, in which reference TRBV11-2 and TRBJ2-3 provide the parts outside the CDR3, is EAGVAQSPRYKIIEKRQSVAFWCNPISGHATLYWYQQILGQGPKLLIQFQNNGVVDDSQLPKDRFSAERLKGVDSTLKIQPAKLEDSAVYLCTSSFLAGGVQQYFGPGTRLTVL.

Turning to this clonotype: One base away lies a much larger clone, so this may be a sequencing read error. This rearrangement joins TRBV4-3 to TRBJ1-6, with TRBD1 matching over 7 bases. Germline V CDR1 and CDR2: LGHNA, YSLEER. The trim removed 2 bases at V and 7 bases at J, leaving 11 bases unmatched. The CDR3 length is 17 residues. The chain's CDR3 is CASSQYTAGTVNSPLHF. CDR3 in DNA: TGCGCCAGCAGCCAATATACCGCAGGGACAGTCAATTCACCCCTCCACTTT.

This clonotype was observed a few times. A much larger clone differs by one base, so this may be a read error. The gene calls are TRBV5-6 and TRBJ1-1; D is unresolved. Germline V gene lookup returns CDR1 SGHDT and CDR2 YYEEEE. Trimming stripped 3 bases from V and 2 bases from J, with 14 bases between. The CDR3 is 15 amino acids. Here the CDR3 reads CASSSTSPANTEAFF. For the CDR3, the DNA is TGTGCCAGCAGCTCAACCTCGCCAGCCAACACTGAAGCTTTCTTT.

Of note for this clonotype: A much larger clone lies one base from this, so it may be a read error. The gene calls are TRBV20-1 and TRBJ2-7, with TRBD2 matching 9 bases. Per germline, CDR1 DFQATT and CDR2 SNEGSKA (reference sequence). The CDR3 is made up of 14 amino acids. The CDR3 is CSTRAGGGAFEQYF. CDR3 DNA: TGCAGTACTAGAGCGGGCGGGGGGGCCTTCGAGCAGTACTTC.

The chain carries TRBV12-3 or TRBV12-4 and TRBJ2-7; possibly TRBD1 for D (5 bases). The CDR3 covers 16 residues. V gave up 2 bases and J gave up 6 bases, with 20 bases separating them. DNA for the CDR3: TGTGCCAGCAGTTTATTTTTCGGACACGGTAGGAGCGAGCAGTACTTC. Its translation is CASSLFFGHGRSEQYF.

Points on this clonotype: Germline and junction disagree at one end, which may indicate a read error. The chain links TRBV29-1 to TRBJ1-2; D gene unclear. The germline V gene encodes CDR1 SQVTM and CDR2 ANQGSEA. The CDR3 extends over 13 amino acids. The CDR3 nucleotides are TGCAGCTCCCGCTCCGGCGAAAACTATGGCTACGCCTTC. It specifies CSSRSGENYGYAF.

The rearrangement joins TRBV10-3 to TRBJ2-1, with a tentative D call TRBD2 (7 bases). Trimming shortened V by 8 bases and J by 1 base, and 9 bases separated the two germline ends. This CDR3 has 13 amino acids. Germline V lookup: CDR1 ENHRY, CDR2 SYGVKD. This chain's CDR3 is CAIGGASYNEQFF. CDR3 coding DNA: TGTGCCATCGGGGGGGCTTCCTACAATGAGCAGTTCTTC.

Comments on this clonotype: Just one base apart from a much larger clone, this may be a read error. V gene TRBV28 combines with J gene TRBJ2-7, with D unresolved. V gave up 1 base and J gave up 6 bases, with 13 bases separating them. CDR1 is MDHEN and CDR2 is SYDVKM in the germline V gene. The CDR3 extends over 14 amino acids. CDR3 loop: CASSLSQHSGEQYF. In DNA, the CDR3 is TGTGCCAGCAGTTTATCTCAACACTCCGGCGAGCAGTACTTC.

CDR3 residues: CASSQNPRGLANEQYF. The CDR3 region has the DNA TGCGCCAGCAGCCAGAACCCCCGGGGCTTAGCAAATGAGCAGTACTTC. The chain couples TRBV4-1 to TRBJ2-1; D assignment may be TRBD1 or TRBD2 (5 bases each). The J call may be in error: the DNA end matches TRBJ2-7 better. The CDR3 runs 16 residues. The germline gives CDR1 MGHRA, CDR2 YSYEKL.

This clonotype was detected many times. This chain joins TRBV6-2 or TRBV6-3 and TRBJ2-1; 11 nucleotides match TRBD1. The CDR3 contains 12 residues. Germline CDR1 is MNHEY and CDR2 is SVGEGT. V lost 2 bases, J lost 16 bases, and 4 bases stayed unmatched. The CDR3 is CASSYRDRGVFF. The DNA of the CDR3 is TGTGCCAGCAGTTACCGGGACAGGGGGGTCTTCTTC.

Turning to this clonotype: Since no conserved phenylalanine or tryptophan closes the CDR3, a read error is the likely cause. The chain couples TRBV10-1 to TRBJ2-1; D gene unclear. V was pared by 3 bases and J by 1 base, with 10 bases between. Germline lookup yields CDR1 WNHNN and CDR2 SYGVQD (reference sequence). The CDR3 runs 15 residues. The CDR3 loop reads CASSENPNSYNEQFI. The CDR3 DNA follows: TGCGCCAGCAGTGAAAATCCAAATTCCTACAATGAGCAGTTCATC.

Comments on this clonotype: At one boundary the junction diverges from the germline segment, which might be a read error. This chain links TRBV12-3 or TRBV12-4 with TRBJ1-2; no reliable D call. The CDR3 runs 13 residues. CDR3: CSSIRAPRDGYTF. Here the CDR3 DNA reads TGTTCCAGCATTCGGGCCCCCCGGGATGGCTACACCTTC.

This clonotype has at least ten counts. The rearrangement links TRBV12-5 to TRBJ2-1, with unresolved D. V lost 6 bases and J 7 bases, leaving 10 bases between the germline ends. The CDR3 spans 12 residues. Germline assignment: CDR1 LGHNT and CDR2 FRNRAP. The CDR3 reads CASGHRRNEQFF. The CDR3 coding sequence is TGTGCTAGTGGCCACCGGAGAAATGAGCAGTTCTTC.

Note on this clonotype: A much larger clone is a single base away; this may be a read error. The J gene is TRBJ1-5, the V gene TRBV5-1; 9 bases align to TRBD1. The J call is doubtful: the DNA matches TRBJ2-3 better. The germline V gene encodes CDR1 SGHRS and CDR2 YFSETQ. The CDR3 has 16 amino acids. The CDR3 here is CASSLSTGGENQPQYF. The CDR3 nucleotides read TGCGCCAGCAGCCTCTCTACAGGGGGCGAAAATCAGCCCCAGTATTTT.

The chain links TRBV20-1 to TRBJ2-3; D may correspond to TRBD1 or TRBD2 (5 bases each). Germline CDR1 is DFQATT and CDR2 is SNEGSKA (reference sequence). V was cut by 3 bases and J by 2 bases, with 27 bases left in between. CDR3 size: 19 residues. Written as DNA, the CDR3 is TGCAGTGCTAGGGCGAACAGCGAACCACTAGAGGGGAACACAGATACGCAGTATTTT. Encoded protein: CSARANSEPLEGNTDTQYF.

A note on this clonotype: One junction end disagrees with the germline gene, perhaps due to a read error. V usage is TRBV20-1 and J usage is TRBJ2-7, with 8 bases lining up with TRBD2. This CDR3 region has 13 residues. The germline CDR1 and CDR2 sequences are DFQATT and SNEGSKA (reference sequence). In DNA form, the CDR3 reads TGCACTGCTAGAGCGGACGCGGGGGGTGAGCAGTACTTC. Translation gives CTARADAGGEQYF.

Comments on this clonotype: A much larger clone differs from this one at a single base, so this may be a read error. The chain couples TRBV12-5 to TRBJ2-5; a weak D match, TRBD1 (5 bases). The germline V gene has CDR1 LGHNT and CDR2 FRNRAP. The CDR3 consists of 13 residues. CDR3 residues: CANSRDMRETQYF. DNA for the CDR3: TGTGCCAACTCCAGGGATATGAGAGAGACCCAGTACTTC. Full variable domain (outside the CDR3, taken from reference TRBV12-5 and TRBJ2-5): DARVTQTPRHKVTEMGQEVTMRCQPILGHNTVFWYRQTMMQGLELLAYFRNRAPLDDSGMPKDRFSAEMPDATLATLKIQPSEPRDSAVYFCANSRDMRETQYFGPGTRLLVL.

The CDR3 nucleotides read TGTGCCAGCAGGGCCGGGGTCGGCACCGGGGAGCTGTTTTTT. Amino acids: CASRAGVGTGELFF. The chain has TRBV9 and TRBJ2-2; possible D gene TRBD2, 5 bases. The germline V gene encodes CDR1 SGDLS and CDR2 YYNGEE. V gave up 5 bases and J gave up 4 bases, with 12 bases separating them. This CDR3 is 14 amino acids long.

A note on this clonotype: The junction shows a germline mismatch at one end, possibly a read error. J is TRBJ2-3 and V is TRBV4-2; 8 bases fit TRBD2. Germline V gene data show CDR1 as LGHNA and CDR2 as YNFKEQ. The CDR3 totals 16 residues. The CDR3 is CASSQASGLGTDTQFF. The CDR3 DNA is TGTGCCAGCAGCCAAGCATCGGGACTAGGCACAGATACGCAGTTTTTT.

A word on this clonotype: A junction end diverges from the germline sequence, so it may reflect a read error. V gene TRBV20-1 combines with J gene TRBJ1-1; the D is unclear. The CDR3 has 17 amino acids. Germline V gene lookup returns CDR1 DFQATT and CDR2 SNEGSKA (reference sequence). CDR3 nucleotides: TGCAGTGCTAGGGACTCCGACATTGCAGCACCGAGCACTGAAGGTTTCTTT. Encoded protein: CSARDSDIAAPSTEGFF.

With respect to this clonotype: The junction and the germline gene differ at one end; a read error may be behind it. This rearrangement joins TRBV4-1 to TRBJ2-3, with D maybe TRBD2 (8 bases). This CDR3 has 15 residues. The germline V gene has CDR1 MGHRA and CDR2 YSYEKL. The CDR3 loop is CASSHQLAGTDTQCF. As DNA, the CDR3 is TGCGCCAGCAGCCATCAATTAGCGGGGACAGATACGCAGTGTTTT.

On this clonotype itself: A much larger clone differs from this one at a single base, so this may be a read error. CDR3 region: CSARPGFNTDTQYF. The DNA for the CDR3 is TGCAGTGCTAGACCCGGCTTTAACACAGATACGCAGTATTTT. V and J are TRBV20-1 and TRBJ2-3; D remains unclear. Per germline, CDR1 DFQATT and CDR2 SNEGSKA (reference sequence). The V end lost 2 bases, the J end lost 2 bases, and 11 bases lay between the germline ends. This CDR3 contains 14 residues.

This clonotype was seen repeatedly, ten times or more. The chain joins TRBV20-1 to TRBJ2-1; 8 positions agree with TRBD2. With 7 bases clipped from V and 7 bases from J, the junction kept 9 bases outside the gene matches. Germline V gene lookup returns CDR1 DFQATT and CDR2 SNEGSKA (reference sequence). This CDR3 is built from 13 residues. This chain's CDR3 is CSVKAGDRNEQFF. The CDR3 DNA reads as TGCAGTGTTAAAGCGGGGGACCGGAATGAGCAGTTCTTC.